This is a list of T cell receptor beta chains from one sample in a study of graft-versus-host responses after intestinal transplantation. Generated by immunoSEQ multiplex PCR, the TCRdb table keeps only in-frame clones and is missing some. The table has approximately 100,000 clones, almost 90% seen once. These TCRs are of unknown antigen specificity. The sample consisted of unstimulated CD4+ T cells sorted from spleen or lymph node cells, taken before intestinal transplant. These receptors were taken from a human donor who received an intestinal transplant. CDR3s include the opening cysteine and the closing phenylalanine or tryptophan. The D gene is left open where the match is weak.

d_call,v_call,cdr3_length,cdr3_aa
TRBD2,TRBV6-1,16,CASSDPGLARPNEQFF
NA,TRBV5-1,14,CASSLTGSSYEQYF
TRBD2,TRBV11-3,15,CASSLAAGASDEQYF
TRBD1,TRBV5-1,16,CASSLTGQGALDEQFF
NA,TRBV5-1,15,CASSLDSASNQPQHF
TRBD2,TRBV19,15,CASSAGGHLSYEQYF
TRBD2,TRBV2,14,CATPWRGGLNEQFF
TRBD2,TRBV4-2,17,CASSQVGVAGGPYEQYF
TRBD2,TRBV7-3,19,CASSIPLAGGTSSYNEQFF
NA,TRBV10-3,14,CAISDGIGYSGYTF
NA,TRBV4-1,12,CASSQTGSEQYF
TRBD2,TRBV6-5,15,CASSPSGGGTDTQYF
NA,TRBV6-4,13,CASSLGVGSPLHF
NA,TRBV5-1,12,CASSWATDTQYF
NA,TRBV5-4,12,CASSLGLETQYF
TRBD1,TRBV6-4,14,CASSQGAGANVLTF
TRBD1,TRBV5-1,14,CASSSRQGVGEAFF
NA,TRBV5-1,13,CASSLALRDEQYF
NA,TRBV7-3,13,CASTPGQGYGYTF
NA,TRBV2,15,CASSAFTGVYQPQHF
TRBD1,TRBV2,14,CASSDSNRGGEQYF
TRBD2,TRBV7-9,16,CASTPSGGYSTDTQYF
NA,TRBV6-5,15,CASSYAGLMNTEAFF
NA,TRBV15,16,CATSRELDTYSYEQYF
NA,TRBV6-6,15,CASTEAQVSTFGYTF
TRBD1,TRBV2,14,CASSSDRVLETQYF
NA,TRBV6-6,13,CASGRVEAYEQYF
NA,TRBV6-1,15,CASRDPAGASGELFF
NA,TRBV7-2,14,CASSSEAWTNIQYF
TRBD2,TRBV10-1,16,CASSAGLAGSGRTQYF
TRBD1,TRBV5-4,16,CASSSSGGRFNQPQHF
NA,TRBV19,14,CASSIAGTNYGYTF
NA,TRBV29-1,11,CSALSGGGYTF
TRBD2,TRBV10-3,15,CAISQTSGGAYEQYF
NA,TRBV5-6,13,CASTWGDTGELFF